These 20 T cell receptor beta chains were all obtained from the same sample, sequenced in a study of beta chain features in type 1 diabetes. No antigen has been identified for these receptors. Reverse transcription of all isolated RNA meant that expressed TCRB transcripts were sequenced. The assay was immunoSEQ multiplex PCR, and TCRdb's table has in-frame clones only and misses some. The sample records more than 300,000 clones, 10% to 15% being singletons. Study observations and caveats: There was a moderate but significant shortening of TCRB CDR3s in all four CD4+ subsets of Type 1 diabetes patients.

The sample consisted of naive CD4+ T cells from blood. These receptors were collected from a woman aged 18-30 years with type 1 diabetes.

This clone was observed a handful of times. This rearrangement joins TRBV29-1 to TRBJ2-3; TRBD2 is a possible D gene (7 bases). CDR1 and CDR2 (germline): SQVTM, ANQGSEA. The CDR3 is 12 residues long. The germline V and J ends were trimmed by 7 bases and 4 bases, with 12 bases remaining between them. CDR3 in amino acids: CSEIGGPDTQYF. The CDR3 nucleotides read TGCAGCGAGATCGGGGGGCCAGATACGCAGTATTTT.

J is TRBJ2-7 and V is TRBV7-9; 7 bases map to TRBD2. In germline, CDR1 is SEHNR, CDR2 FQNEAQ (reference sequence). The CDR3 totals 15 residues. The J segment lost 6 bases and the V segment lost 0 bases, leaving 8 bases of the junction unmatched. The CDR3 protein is CASSLASGREGEQYF. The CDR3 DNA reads TGTGCCAGCAGCTTAGCTTCAGGCAGGGAGGGCGAGCAGTACTTC. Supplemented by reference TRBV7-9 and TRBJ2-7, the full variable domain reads DTGVSQNPRHKITKRGQNVTFRCDPISEHNRLYWYRQTLGQGPEFLTYFQNEAQLEKSRLLSDRFSAERPKGSFSTLEIQRTEQGDSAMYLCASSLASGREGEQYFGPGTRLTVT.

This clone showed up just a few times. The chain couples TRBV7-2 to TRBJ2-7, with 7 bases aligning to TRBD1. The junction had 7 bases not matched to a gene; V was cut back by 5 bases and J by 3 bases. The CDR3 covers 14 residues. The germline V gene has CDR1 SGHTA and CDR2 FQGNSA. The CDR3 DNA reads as TGTGCCAGCAGCCCGGGGACAGCTGACTACGAGCAGTACTTC. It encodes CASSPGTADYEQYF.

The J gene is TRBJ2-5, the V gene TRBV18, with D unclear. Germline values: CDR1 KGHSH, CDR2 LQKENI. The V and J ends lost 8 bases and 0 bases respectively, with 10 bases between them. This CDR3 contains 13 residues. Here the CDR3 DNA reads TGTGCCAGCGCAATACAGTACCAAGAGACCCAGTACTTC. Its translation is CASAIQYQETQYF.

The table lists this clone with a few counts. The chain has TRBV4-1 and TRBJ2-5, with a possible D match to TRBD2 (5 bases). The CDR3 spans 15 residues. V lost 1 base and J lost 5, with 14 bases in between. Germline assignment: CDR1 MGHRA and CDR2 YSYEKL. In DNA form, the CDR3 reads TGCGCCAGCAGCCAAGGGCATTCCGGAGGCGAGACCCAGTACTTC. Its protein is CASSQGHSGGETQYF.

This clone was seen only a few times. The CDR3: CASRLTSGIYEQYF. The CDR3 DNA follows: TGCGCCAGCAGGCTGACTAGCGGGATCTACGAGCAGTACTTC. The rearrangement joins TRBV5-1 to TRBJ2-7, with 11 nucleotides matching TRBD2. The germline V gene encodes CDR1 SGHRS and CDR2 YFSETQ. CDR3 length: 14 amino acids. J lost 3 bases, V lost 5 bases, and 4 bases had no gene match.

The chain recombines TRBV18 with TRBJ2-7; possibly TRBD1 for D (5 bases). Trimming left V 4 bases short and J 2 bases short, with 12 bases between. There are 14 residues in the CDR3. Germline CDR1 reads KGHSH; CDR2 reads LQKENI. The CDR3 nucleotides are TGTGCCAGCTCACGAGACAGTGGAGCCTACGAGCAGTACTTC. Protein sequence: CASSRDSGAYEQYF. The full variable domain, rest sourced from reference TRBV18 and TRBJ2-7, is NAGVMQNPRHLVRRRGQEARLRCSPMKGHSHVYWYRQLPEEGLKFMVYLQKENIIDESGMPKERFSAEFPKEGPSILRIQQVVRGDSAAYFCASSRDSGAYEQYFGPGTRLTVT.

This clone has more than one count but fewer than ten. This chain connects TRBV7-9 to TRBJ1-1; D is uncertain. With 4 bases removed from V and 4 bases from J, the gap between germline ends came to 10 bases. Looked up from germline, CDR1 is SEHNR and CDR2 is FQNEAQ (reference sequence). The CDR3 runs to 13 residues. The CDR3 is CASSSQDFTEAFF. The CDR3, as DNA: TGTGCCAGCAGCTCTCAGGATTTCACTGAAGCTTTCTTT.

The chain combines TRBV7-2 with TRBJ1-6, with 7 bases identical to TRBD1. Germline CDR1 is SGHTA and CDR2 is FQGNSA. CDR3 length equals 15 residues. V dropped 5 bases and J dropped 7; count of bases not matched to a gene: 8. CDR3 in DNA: TGTGCCAGCAGCCCGAGACAGGGAATCAATTCACCCCTCCACTTT. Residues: CASSPRQGINSPLHF.

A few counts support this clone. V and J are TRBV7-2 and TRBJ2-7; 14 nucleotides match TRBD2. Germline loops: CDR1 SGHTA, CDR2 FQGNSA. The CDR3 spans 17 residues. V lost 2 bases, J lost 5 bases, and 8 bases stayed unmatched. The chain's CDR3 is CASSLRTSGRTPNEQYF. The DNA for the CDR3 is TGTGCCAGCAGCTTAAGGACTAGCGGGAGGACTCCTAACGAGCAGTACTTC.

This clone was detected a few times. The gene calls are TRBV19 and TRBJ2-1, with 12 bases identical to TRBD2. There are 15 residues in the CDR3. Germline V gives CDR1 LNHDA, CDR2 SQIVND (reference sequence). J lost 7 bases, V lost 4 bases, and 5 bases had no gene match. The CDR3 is CASSRLAGAGNEQFF. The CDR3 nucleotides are TGTGCCAGTAGTAGACTAGCGGGAGCTGGTAATGAGCAGTTCTTC.

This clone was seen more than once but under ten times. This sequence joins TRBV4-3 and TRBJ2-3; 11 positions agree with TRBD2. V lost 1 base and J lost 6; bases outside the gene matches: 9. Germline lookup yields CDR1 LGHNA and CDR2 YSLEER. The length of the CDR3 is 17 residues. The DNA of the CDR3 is TGCGCCAGCAGCCAAGTGGTTAGCGGGGGGGCCGGGGATACGCAGTATTTT. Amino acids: CASSQVVSGGAGDTQYF.

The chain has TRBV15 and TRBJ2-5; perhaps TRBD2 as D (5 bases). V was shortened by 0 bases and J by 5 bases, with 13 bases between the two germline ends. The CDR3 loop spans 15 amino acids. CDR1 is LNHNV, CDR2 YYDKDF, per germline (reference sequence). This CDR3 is CATSRDVLSGETQYF. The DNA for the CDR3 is TGTGCCACCAGCAGAGATGTCCTTTCGGGGGAGACCCAGTACTTC.

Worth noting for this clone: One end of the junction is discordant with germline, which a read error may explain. This CDR3 is CAWSVGGSGRLF. Written as DNA, the CDR3 is TGTGCCTGGAGTGTAGGTGGGTCTGGGAGACTCTTT. The rearrangement uses TRBV30 and TRBJ1-1; D remains ambiguous. CDR1 is GTSNPN and CDR2 is SVGIG in the germline V gene (reference sequence). CDR3 length: 12 amino acids.

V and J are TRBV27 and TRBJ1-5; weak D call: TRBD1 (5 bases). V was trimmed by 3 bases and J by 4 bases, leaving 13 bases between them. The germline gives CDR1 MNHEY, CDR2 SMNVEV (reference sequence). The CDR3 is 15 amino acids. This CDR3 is CASSFMGQGNQPQHF. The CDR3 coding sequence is TGTGCCAGCAGTTTCATGGGGCAGGGTAATCAGCCCCAGCATTTT.

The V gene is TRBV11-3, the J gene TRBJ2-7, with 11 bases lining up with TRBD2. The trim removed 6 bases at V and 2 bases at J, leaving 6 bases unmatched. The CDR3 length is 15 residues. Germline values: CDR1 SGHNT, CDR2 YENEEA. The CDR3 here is CASRSPGLAAYEQYF. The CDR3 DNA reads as TGTGCCAGCAGGTCGCCGGGACTAGCGGCCTACGAGCAGTACTTC.

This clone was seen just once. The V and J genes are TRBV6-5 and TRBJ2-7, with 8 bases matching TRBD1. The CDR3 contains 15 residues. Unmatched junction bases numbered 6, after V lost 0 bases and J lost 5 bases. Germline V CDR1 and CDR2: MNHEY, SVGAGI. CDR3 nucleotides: TGTGCCAGCAGTTACTCTCGGACAGGGAGGAACGAGCAGTACTTC. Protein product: CASSYSRTGRNEQYF.

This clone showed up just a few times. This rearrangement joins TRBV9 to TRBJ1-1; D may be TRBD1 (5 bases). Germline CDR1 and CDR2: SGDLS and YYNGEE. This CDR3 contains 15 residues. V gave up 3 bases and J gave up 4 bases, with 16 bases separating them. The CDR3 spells CASSGLPGGGTEAFF. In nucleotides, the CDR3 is TGTGCCAGCAGCGGCCTTCCGGGGGGTGGCACTGAAGCTTTCTTT.

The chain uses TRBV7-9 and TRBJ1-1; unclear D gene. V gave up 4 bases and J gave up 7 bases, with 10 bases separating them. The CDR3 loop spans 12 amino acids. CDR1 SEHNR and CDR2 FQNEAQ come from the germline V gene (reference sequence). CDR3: CASSSRRGEAFF. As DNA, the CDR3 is TGTGCCAGCAGCTCTCGACGGGGTGAAGCTTTCTTT.

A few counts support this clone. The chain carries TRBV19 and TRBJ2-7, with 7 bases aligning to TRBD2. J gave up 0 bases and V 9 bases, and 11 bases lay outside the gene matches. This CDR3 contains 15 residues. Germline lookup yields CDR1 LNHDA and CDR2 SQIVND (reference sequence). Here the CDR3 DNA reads TGTGCCAGCATGGGCCCGCGGGAGAACTCCTACGAGCAGTACTTC. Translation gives CASMGPRENSYEQYF.